The clone carrying this T cell receptor (beta chain) appeared a few times. The antigen remains undetermined. Clones were sequenced by immunoSEQ multiplex PCR, and TCRdb holds only the in-frame ones, with some missing. In the table there are roughly 180,000 clones, 86% of which are singletons. The data were obtained in a study of cytomegalovirus exposure and HLA in healthy donors. General study findings and limits: Many donors shared some public TCRs, even though most TCR sequences were rare. One later analysis, an examination of the 90 to 150 validation repertoires, found that first-cohort TCR clusters tended to co-occur in them. The investigators catalogued 150 to 200 TCR beta chains as cytomegalovirus-associated. Testing in vitro showed three CMV-associated chains specific for CMV antigens.

The germline V and J ends were trimmed by 2 bases and 3 bases, with 11 bases remaining between them. The germline gives CDR1 SGHNT, CDR2 YENEEA. The CDR3 sequence is 14 residues long. The source of this sequence is a young man in good health and CMV-seropositive. The source material was PBMCs. The J gene is TRBJ2-7, the V gene TRBV11-3, with D tentatively TRBD1 (5 bases). CDR3 sequence reads: CASSLSRTSYEQYF. Written as DNA, the CDR3 is TGTGCCAGCAGCTTATCCCGGACAAGCTACGAGCAGTACTTC.